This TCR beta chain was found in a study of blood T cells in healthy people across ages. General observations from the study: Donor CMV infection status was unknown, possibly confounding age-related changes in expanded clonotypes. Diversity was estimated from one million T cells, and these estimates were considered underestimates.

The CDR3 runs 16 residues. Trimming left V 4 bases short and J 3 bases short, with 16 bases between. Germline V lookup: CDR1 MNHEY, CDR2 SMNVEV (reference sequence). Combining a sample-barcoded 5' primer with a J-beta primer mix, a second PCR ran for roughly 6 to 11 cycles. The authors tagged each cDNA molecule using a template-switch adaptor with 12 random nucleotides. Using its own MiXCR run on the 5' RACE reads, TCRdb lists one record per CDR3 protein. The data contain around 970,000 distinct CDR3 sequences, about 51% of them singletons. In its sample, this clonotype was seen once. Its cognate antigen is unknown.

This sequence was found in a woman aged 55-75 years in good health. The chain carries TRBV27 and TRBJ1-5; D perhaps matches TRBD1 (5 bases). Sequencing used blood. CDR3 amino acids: CASSSRGSRDNQPQHF. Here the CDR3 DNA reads TGTGCCAGCAGTTCCCGGGGGAGCCGGGACAATCAGCCCCAGCATTTT.